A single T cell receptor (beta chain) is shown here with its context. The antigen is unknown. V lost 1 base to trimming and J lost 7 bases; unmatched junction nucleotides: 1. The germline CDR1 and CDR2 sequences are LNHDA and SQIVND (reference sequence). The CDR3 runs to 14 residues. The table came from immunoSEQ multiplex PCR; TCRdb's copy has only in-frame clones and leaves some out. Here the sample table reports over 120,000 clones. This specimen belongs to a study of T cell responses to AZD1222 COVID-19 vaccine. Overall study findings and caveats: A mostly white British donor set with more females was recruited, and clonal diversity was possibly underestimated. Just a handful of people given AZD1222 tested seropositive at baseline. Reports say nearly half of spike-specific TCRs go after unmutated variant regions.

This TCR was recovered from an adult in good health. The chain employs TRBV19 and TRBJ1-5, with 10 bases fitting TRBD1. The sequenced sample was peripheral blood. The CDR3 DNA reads TGTGCCAGTAGTATAGGGACAGGGGGACAGCCCCAGCATTTT. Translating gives CASSIGTGGQPQHF.